Below are 23 T cell receptor beta chains sequenced from a single sample in a study of human T cells and chemical hapten exposure (dated by TCRdb to the early 2020s). The receptor library was made with RACE. The data were produced on a NextSeq 500. TCRdb passed the public sequencing reads through fastp at Q25 and MiXCR, retaining productive beta sequences. A single entry per CDR3 protein holds the most common genes and DNA from its merged rows. The sample table lists more than 70,000 distinct CDR3 sequences, 8.5% of them with a count of one. Around 2.6% of the sample goes to the ten largest clones. Explained via the paper, the time point label denotes: pre-sensitization, week 0. The treatment or condition label on this specimen signifies: therapeutic diphenylcyclopropenone sensitization with weekly scalp DPC. This specimen was whole blood, taken in connection with sensitization to the hapten diphenylcyclopropenone (DPC). The receptors come from a man in his forties with alopecia areata. Some clones in this sample may be carry-over from other donors' samples.

This clonotype was recorded many times. At one of its ends the junction is not consistent with the germline gene, which may arise from a read error. The chain uses TRBV6-2 or TRBV6-3 and TRBJ2-5, with 7 bases that match TRBD1. CDR3 length equals 13 residues. The germline V gene encodes CDR1 MNHEY and CDR2 SVGEGT. The chain's CDR3 is CSTGQERRETQYF. The CDR3 coding sequence is TGCTCGACTGGACAGGAACGGAGGGAGACCCAGTACTTC.

In the case of this clonotype: A much larger clone differs from this one at a single base, so this may be a read error. Here the CDR3 omits its conserved ending phenylalanine or tryptophan, so a read error is the likely source. The chain links TRBV6-6 to TRBJ1-1, with TRBD1 identical over 9 bases. This CDR3 spans 14 amino acids. The germline V gene encodes CDR1 MNHNY and CDR2 SVGAGI (reference sequence). V shed 6 bases, J shed 4 bases, and the junction held 6 bases outside the gene matches. CDR3 loop: CASSKQGAGTEAFL. The CDR3 DNA sequence: TGTGCCAGCAGCAAACAGGGGGCGGGCACTGAAGCTTTCTTA.

This sequence joins TRBV15 and TRBJ2-2; perhaps TRBD2 as D (6 bases). The germline V gene has CDR1 LNHNV and CDR2 YYDKDF (reference sequence). The V end was cut by 2 bases, the J end by 8 bases, with 9 bases between. The CDR3 is 13 residues long. The CDR3 sequence is CATSRSGDGELFF. The CDR3 region has the DNA TGTGCCACCAGCAGATCGGGAGATGGGGAGCTGTTTTTT.

This clonotype has just a few counts. The chain recombines TRBV7-2 with TRBJ2-3; weak D call: TRBD1 (6 bases). Germline V gives CDR1 SGHTA, CDR2 FQGNSA. This CDR3 comprises 16 residues. V lost 5 bases and J lost 2, with 17 bases in between. The CDR3 DNA is TGTGCCAGCAGCCCCTATGTCCAGGGGCCCACAGATACGCAGTATTTT. Amino acids: CASSPYVQGPTDTQYF.

This clonotype was observed at least ten times. The chain has TRBV11-3 and TRBJ2-5; D is undetermined. V shed 3 bases and J shed 2 bases, with 7 bases lying between them. Germline CDR1 SGHNT, CDR2 YENEEA. CDR3 size: 13 residues. Here the CDR3 DNA reads TGTGCCAGCAGCTTTAGCAGACAAGAGACCCAGTACTTC. Translation: CASSFSRQETQYF.

This chain uses TRBV9 with TRBJ2-3; D may be TRBD2 (5 bases). Germline V gene sequence: CDR1 SGDLS, CDR2 YYNGEE. V lost 4 bases to trimming and J lost 7 bases, with 16 bases between them. There are 14 residues in the CDR3. CDR3 region: CASSPPTSQNTQYF. The CDR3 nucleotides read TGTGCCAGCAGCCCCCCCACTAGTCAGAATACGCAGTATTTT.

The sample holds many counts of this clonotype. Here the CDR3 DNA reads TGTGCCACCAGCGACCGGGACAGGAGTACTGAAGCTTTCTTT. Amino acid sequence: CATSDRDRSTEAFF. J is TRBJ1-1 and V is TRBV15; 8 bases map to TRBD1. V shed 5 bases and J 5 bases; nucleotides not matched to a gene: 7. From germline, CDR1 is LNHNV and CDR2 YYDKDF (reference sequence). This CDR3 is 14 amino acids long.

This clonotype was counted ten times or more. This chain joins TRBV27 and TRBJ1-2, with D perhaps TRBD1 (5 bases). V lost 4 bases and J lost 5, with 14 bases in between. CDR1 is MNHEY, CDR2 SMNVEV, per germline (reference sequence). This CDR3 is 14 amino acids long. CDR3 sequence reads: CASSSGGMAYGYTF. CDR3 coding DNA: TGTGCCAGCAGTTCGGGGGGGATGGCGTATGGCTACACCTTC.

This clonotype was detected only a few times. The chain employs TRBV9 and TRBJ2-3; no clear D. Looked up from germline, CDR1 is SGDLS and CDR2 is YYNGEE. V was trimmed by 0 bases and J by 4 bases, leaving 6 bases between them. This CDR3 region has 13 residues. CDR3 sequence (DNA): TGTGCCAGCAGCGTAGACAGCCCAGATACGCAGTATTTT. Its protein is CASSVDSPDTQYF.

Ten or more counts support this clonotype. This rearrangement joins TRBV20-1 to TRBJ2-7; the D gene is possibly TRBD2 (7 bases). The CDR3 extends over 13 amino acids. The germline CDR1 and CDR2 sequences are DFQATT and SNEGSKA (reference sequence). This CDR3 reads CTARGDYAYEQYF. As DNA, the CDR3 is TGCACCGCTAGGGGGGACTATGCCTACGAGCAGTACTTC.

The table lists this clonotype with many counts. The gene calls are TRBV12-3 or TRBV12-4 and TRBJ1-2; 8 positions agree with TRBD1. V trimming: 3 bases; J trimming: 3 bases; junction bases outside the gene matches: 6. This CDR3 comprises 15 residues. CDR3: CASSLGNRGDYGYTF. DNA of the CDR3: TGTGCCAGCAGTTTGGGGAACAGGGGGGACTATGGCTACACCTTC.

This clonotype was recorded at least ten times. The chain has TRBV29-1 and TRBJ1-5, with D tentatively TRBD1 (5 bases). The CDR3 covers 11 residues. Deletions cut 7 bases from V and 4 bases from J, with 8 bases between. Germline CDR1 SQVTM, CDR2 ANQGSEA. CDR3 sequence (DNA): TGCAGCGCCGGGGGTAATCAGCCCCAGCATTTT. The encoded protein is CSAGGNQPQHF.

This clonotype was observed many times. The V gene is TRBV6-1, the J gene TRBJ1-6; no clear D. CDR1 and CDR2 from the germline V gene are MNHNS and SASEGT. V lost 2 bases and J lost 4, with 6 bases in between. The CDR3 covers 14 residues. For the CDR3, the DNA is TGTGCCAGCAGTGAAAACAGATATAATTCACCCCTCCACTTT. Its translation: CASSENRYNSPLHF.

As DNA, the CDR3 is TGCAGCGCCGCCACTGGTAGGGAGTCTAGGAACGAGCAGTACTTC. Protein: CSAATGRESRNEQYF. The chain is built from TRBV29-1 and TRBJ2-7, with TRBD2 as a possible D gene (5 bases). Trimming removed 7 bases from V and 5 bases from J, with 24 bases in between. In germline, CDR1 is SQVTM, CDR2 ANQGSEA. The CDR3 runs to 15 residues.

This clonotype occurred many times. The chain recombines TRBV9 with TRBJ2-1, with 13 bases that match TRBD2. Trimming took 4 bases from V and 10 from J; bases not matched to a gene: 14. Germline CDR1 reads SGDLS; CDR2 reads YYNGEE. There are 17 residues in the CDR3. CDR3 in DNA: TGTGCCAGCAGCACCGGGACTAGCGGGACGAGGCTGTTGGAGCAGTTCTTC. It is translated as CASSTGTSGTRLLEQFF. The whole variable domain, remainder taken from reference TRBV9 and TRBJ2-1, is DSGVTQTPKHLITATGQRVTLRCSPRSGDLSVYWYQQSLDQGLQFLIQYYNGEERAKGNILERFSAQQFPDLHSELNLSSLELGDSALYFCASSTGTSGTRLLEQFFGPGTRLTVL.

This clonotype has just a few counts. This chain links TRBV5-6 with TRBJ1-1, with TRBD1 matching over 9 bases. V shed 0 bases and J 5 bases; nucleotides not matched to a gene: 5. The CDR3 totals 15 residues. Germline values: CDR1 SGHDT, CDR2 YYEEEE. The CDR3 loop reads CASSLGDRVETEAFF. The CDR3 DNA reads as TGTGCCAGCAGCTTGGGGGACAGGGTAGAGACTGAAGCTTTCTTT. Full variable domain (rest looked up from reference TRBV5-6 and TRBJ1-1): DAGVTQSPTHLIKTRGQQVTLRCSPKSGHDTVSWYQQALGQGPQFIFQYYEEEERQRGNFPDRFSGHQFPNYSSELNVNALLLGDSALYLCASSLGDRVETEAFFGQGTRLTVV.

This rearrangement joins TRBV29-1 to TRBJ2-5, with TRBD1 matching over 10 bases. Germline values: CDR1 SQVTM, CDR2 ANQGSEA. The CDR3 contains 13 residues. V dropped 5 bases and J dropped 5; count of bases not matched to a gene: 5. CDR3 amino acids: CSVRQGATETQYF. The CDR3 DNA is TGCAGCGTTCGACAGGGGGCCACCGAGACCCAGTACTTC.

This clonotype occurred many times. The chain's CDR3 is CASSTWTGLGNYGYTF. The CDR3, as DNA: TGTGCCAGCAGCACCTGGACAGGGCTGGGTAACTATGGCTACACCTTC. The chain links TRBV5-6 to TRBJ1-2, with 8 bases identical to TRBD1. V lost 4 bases, J lost 1 base, and 9 bases stayed unmatched. The CDR3 runs to 16 residues. Per the germline V gene, CDR1 is SGHDT and CDR2 is YYEEEE.

This clonotype was picked up a small number of times. The V call is TRBV9, the J call TRBJ1-5; D uncertain. V shed 4 bases and J shed 8 bases, with 10 bases lying between them. CDR1 and CDR2 (germline): SGDLS, YYNGEE. The CDR3 is 12 residues long. Written as DNA, the CDR3 is TGTGCCAGCAGCACGGGAGAGGAGCCCCAGCATTTT. This gives the protein CASSTGEEPQHF.

Regarding this clonotype: This may be a read error, as it is one base from a much larger clone. The chain couples TRBV28 to TRBJ1-5; no clear D. Germline CDR1 is MDHEN and CDR2 is SYDVKM. The CDR3 contains 14 residues. The CDR3, as DNA: TGTGCCAGCAGTAGGACGTCAGGCAATAAGCCCCAGCATTTT. Translation: CASSRTSGNKPQHF.

This clonotype was detected many times. V is TRBV7-9 and J is TRBJ1-4; 7 bases line up with TRBD1. Germline CDR1 and CDR2: SEHNR and FQNEAQ (reference sequence). The CDR3 extends over 22 amino acids. Trimming cost V 3 bases and J 0 bases; bases outside gene matches: 22. Here the CDR3 DNA reads TGTGCCAGCAGCTTTTTTCGCGGGAGCTGGACAGGCAACATTGCAACTAATGAAAAACTGTTTTTT. Translating gives CASSFFRGSWTGNIATNEKLFF.

There are many counts of this clonotype. The chain carries TRBV6-2 or TRBV6-3 and TRBJ2-1; no reliable D call. This CDR3 is built from 11 residues. V lost 8 bases, J lost 10 bases, and 12 bases lay in between. Germline V CDR1 and CDR2: MNHEY, SVGEGT. The CDR3 nucleotides are TGTGCCAGCGGCCAGGCGGAAGAGCAGTTCTTC. Translated: CASGQAEEQFF.

Ten or more counts support this clonotype. The rearrangement joins TRBV7-2 to TRBJ2-7, with TRBD2 identical over 11 bases. V shed 2 bases, J shed 4 bases, and the junction held 10 bases outside the gene matches. The CDR3 length is 17 residues. The germline gives CDR1 SGHTA, CDR2 FQGNSA. CDR3: CASSLSDWTSGYYEQYV. The CDR3 DNA is TGTGCCAGCAGCTTATCCGACTGGACTAGCGGGTATTACGAGCAGTACGTC.